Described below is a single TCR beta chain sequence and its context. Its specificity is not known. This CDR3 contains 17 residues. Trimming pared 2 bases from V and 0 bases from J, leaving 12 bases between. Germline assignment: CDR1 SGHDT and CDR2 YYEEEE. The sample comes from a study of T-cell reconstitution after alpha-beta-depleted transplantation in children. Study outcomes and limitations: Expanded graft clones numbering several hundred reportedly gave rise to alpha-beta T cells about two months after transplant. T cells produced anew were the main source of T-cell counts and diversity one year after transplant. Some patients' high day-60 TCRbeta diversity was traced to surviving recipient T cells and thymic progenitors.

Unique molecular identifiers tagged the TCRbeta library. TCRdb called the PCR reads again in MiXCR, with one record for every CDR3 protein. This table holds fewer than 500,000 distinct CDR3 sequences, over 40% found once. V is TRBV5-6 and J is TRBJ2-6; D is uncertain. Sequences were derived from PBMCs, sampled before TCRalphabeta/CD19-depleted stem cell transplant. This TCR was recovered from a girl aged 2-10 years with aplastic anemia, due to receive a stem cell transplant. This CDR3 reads CASSFLTVPSGANVLTF. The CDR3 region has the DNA TGTGCCAGCAGCTTTTTAACGGTCCCCTCTGGGGCCAACGTCCTGACTTTC.